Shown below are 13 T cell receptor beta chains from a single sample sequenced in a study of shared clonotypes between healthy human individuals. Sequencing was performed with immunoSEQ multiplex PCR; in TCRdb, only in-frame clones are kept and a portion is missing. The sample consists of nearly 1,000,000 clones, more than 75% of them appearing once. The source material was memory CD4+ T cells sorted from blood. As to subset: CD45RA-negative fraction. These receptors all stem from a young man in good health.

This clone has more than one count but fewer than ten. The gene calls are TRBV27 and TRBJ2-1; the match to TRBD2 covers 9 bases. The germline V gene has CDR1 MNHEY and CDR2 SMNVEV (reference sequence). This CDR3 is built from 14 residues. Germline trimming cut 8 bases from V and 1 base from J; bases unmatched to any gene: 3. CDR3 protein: CASGLAGSYNEQFF. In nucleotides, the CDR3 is TGTGCCAGCGGGCTAGCGGGGTCCTACAATGAGCAGTTCTTC.

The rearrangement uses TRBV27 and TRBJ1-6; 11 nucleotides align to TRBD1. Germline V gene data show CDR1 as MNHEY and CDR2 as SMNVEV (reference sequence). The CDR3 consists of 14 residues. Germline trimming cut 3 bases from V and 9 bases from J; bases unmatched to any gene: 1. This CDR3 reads CASSLGTGGSPLHF. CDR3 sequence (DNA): TGTGCCAGCAGTTTGGGGACAGGGGGTTCACCCCTCCACTTT.

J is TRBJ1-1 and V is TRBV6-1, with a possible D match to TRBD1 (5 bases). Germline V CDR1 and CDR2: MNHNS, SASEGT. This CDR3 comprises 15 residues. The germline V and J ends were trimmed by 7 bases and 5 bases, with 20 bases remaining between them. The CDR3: CASKAGDESVTEAFF. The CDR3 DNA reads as TGTGCCAGCAAAGCCGGGGACGAGAGTGTAACTGAAGCTTTCTTT.

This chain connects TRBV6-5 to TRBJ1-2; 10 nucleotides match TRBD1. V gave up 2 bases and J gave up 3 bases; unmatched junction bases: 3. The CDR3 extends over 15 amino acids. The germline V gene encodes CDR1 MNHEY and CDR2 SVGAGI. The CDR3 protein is CASSYRGQGDYGYTF. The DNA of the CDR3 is TGTGCCAGCAGTTACCGTGGACAGGGGGACTATGGCTACACCTTC.

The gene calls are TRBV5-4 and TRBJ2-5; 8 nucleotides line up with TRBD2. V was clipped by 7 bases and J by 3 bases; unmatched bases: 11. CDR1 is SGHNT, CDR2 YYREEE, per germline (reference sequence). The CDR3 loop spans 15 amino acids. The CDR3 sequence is CASSSGGASEETQYF. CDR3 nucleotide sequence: TGTGCCAGCTCCTCCGGGGGGGCGTCTGAAGAGACCCAGTACTTC. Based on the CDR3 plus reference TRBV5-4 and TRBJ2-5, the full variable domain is ETGVTQSPTHLIKTRGQQVTLRCSSQSGHNTVSWYQQALGQGPQFIFQYYREEENGRGNFPPRFSGLQFPNYSSELNVNALELDDSALYLCASSSGGASEETQYFGPGTRLLVL.

CDR3 residues: CASSLSRGRNEQFF. CDR3 DNA sequence: TGCGCCAGCAGCCTTAGCAGGGGGCGGAATGAGCAGTTCTTC. The chain carries TRBV4-3 and TRBJ2-1; 8 bases agree with TRBD1. The V and J ends lost 4 bases and 7 bases, in that order; junction bases with no gene match: 6. The CDR3 is made up of 14 amino acids. Germline CDR1 LGHNA, CDR2 YSLEER.

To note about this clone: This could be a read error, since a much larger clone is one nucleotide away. CDR3 sequence reads: CASSDEDRAKYGYIF. The DNA for the CDR3 is TGTGCCAGCAGTGACGAGGACAGGGCGAAATATGGCTACATCTTC. The chain carries TRBV6-1 and TRBJ1-2, with TRBD1 matching over 8 bases. CDR3 length: 15 amino acids. Germline CDR1 and CDR2: MNHNS and SASEGT.

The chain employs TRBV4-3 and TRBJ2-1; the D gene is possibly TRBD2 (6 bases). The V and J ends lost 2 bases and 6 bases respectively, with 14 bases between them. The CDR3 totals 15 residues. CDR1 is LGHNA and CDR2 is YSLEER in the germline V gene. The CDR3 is CASSQSDRDSNEQFF. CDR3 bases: TGCGCCAGCAGCCAATCGGACCGGGACTCCAATGAGCAGTTCTTC.

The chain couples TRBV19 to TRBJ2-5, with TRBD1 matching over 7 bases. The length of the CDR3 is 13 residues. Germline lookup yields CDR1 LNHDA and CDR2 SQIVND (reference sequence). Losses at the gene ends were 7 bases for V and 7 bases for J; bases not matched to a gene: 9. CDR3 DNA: TGTGCCAGTACGTCACAGGGGTTAGGGACCCAGTACTTC. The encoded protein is CASTSQGLGTQYF.

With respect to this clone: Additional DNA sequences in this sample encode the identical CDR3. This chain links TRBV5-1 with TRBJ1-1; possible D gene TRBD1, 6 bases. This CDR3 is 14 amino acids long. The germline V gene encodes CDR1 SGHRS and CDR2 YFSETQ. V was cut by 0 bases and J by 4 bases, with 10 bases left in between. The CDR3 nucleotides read TGCGCCAGCAGCTTGGCAGGGGTGGGCACTGAAGCTTTCTTT. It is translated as CASSLAGVGTEAFF. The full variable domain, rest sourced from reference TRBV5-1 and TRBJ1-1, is KAGVTQTPRYLIKTRGQQVTLSCSPISGHRSVSWYQQTPGQGLQFLFEYFSETQRNKGNFPGRFSGRQFSNSRSEMNVSTLELGDSALYLCASSLAGVGTEAFFGQGTRLTVV.

DNA of the CDR3: TGCGCCAGCAGCTGGGACAGTCAAGAGACCCAGTACTTC. Translated: CASSWDSQETQYF. The V gene is TRBV5-1, the J gene TRBJ2-5; TRBD1 matches 7 bases. V was clipped by 3 bases and J by 2 bases; unmatched bases: 1. Germline V gene data show CDR1 as SGHRS and CDR2 as YFSETQ. There are 13 residues in the CDR3. The variable domain in full, with the rest retrieved from reference TRBV5-1 and TRBJ2-5, is KAGVTQTPRYLIKTRGQQVTLSCSPISGHRSVSWYQQTPGQGLQFLFEYFSETQRNKGNFPGRFSGRQFSNSRSEMNVSTLELGDSALYLCASSWDSQETQYFGPGTRLLVL.

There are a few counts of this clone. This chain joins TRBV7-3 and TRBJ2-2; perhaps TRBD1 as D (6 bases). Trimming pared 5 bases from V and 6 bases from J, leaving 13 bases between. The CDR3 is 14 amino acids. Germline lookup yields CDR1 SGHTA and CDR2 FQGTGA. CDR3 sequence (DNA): TGTGCCAGCAGCCCCAGGGGAGTTTCCGGGGAGCTGTTTTTT. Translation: CASSPRGVSGELFF.

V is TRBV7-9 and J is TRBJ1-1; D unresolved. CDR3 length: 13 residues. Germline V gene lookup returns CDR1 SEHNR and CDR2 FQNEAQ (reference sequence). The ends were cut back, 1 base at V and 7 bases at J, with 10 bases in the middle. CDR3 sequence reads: CASSLEGRGEAFF. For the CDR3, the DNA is TGTGCCAGCAGCTTAGAAGGGAGAGGTGAAGCTTTCTTT.